This T cell receptor beta chain is drawn from a study of blood T cells in healthy people across ages. The second PCR ran roughly 7 to 11 cycles with a sample-barcoded 5' primer and J-beta primers. Sequencing yielded, for each sample, at least 2.5 million paired-end reads carrying CDR3. TCRdb reprocessed the 5' RACE reads with MiXCR, giving one entry per CDR3 protein. In the table there are some 1.4 million distinct CDR3 sequences, around 39% of which are singletons. The source is a woman under 30 in good health. The sample consisted of blood.

In DNA form, the CDR3 reads TGCGCCAGCAATCCGGACGGTGATAATTCACCCCTCCACTTT. Amino acid sequence: CASNPDGDNSPLHF. This rearrangement joins TRBV23-1 to TRBJ1-6; D remains ambiguous. TRBV23-1 is an open reading frame whose function is uncertain. The CDR3 spans 14 residues. V shed 7 bases and J shed 5 bases, with 12 bases lying between them.